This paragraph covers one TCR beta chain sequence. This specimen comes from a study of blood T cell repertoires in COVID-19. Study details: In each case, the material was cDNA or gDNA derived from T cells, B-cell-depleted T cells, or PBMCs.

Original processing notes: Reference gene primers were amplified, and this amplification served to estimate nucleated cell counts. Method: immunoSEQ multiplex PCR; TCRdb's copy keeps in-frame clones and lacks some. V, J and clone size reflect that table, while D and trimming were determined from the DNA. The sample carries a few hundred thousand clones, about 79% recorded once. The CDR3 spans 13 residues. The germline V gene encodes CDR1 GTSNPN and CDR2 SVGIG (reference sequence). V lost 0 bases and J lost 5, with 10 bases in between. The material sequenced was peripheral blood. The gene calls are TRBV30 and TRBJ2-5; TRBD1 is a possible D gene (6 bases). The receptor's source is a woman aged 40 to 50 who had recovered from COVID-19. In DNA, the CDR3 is TGTGCCTGGAGTGTACAGGGTCTTGAGACCCAGTACTTC. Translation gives CAWSVQGLETQYF.